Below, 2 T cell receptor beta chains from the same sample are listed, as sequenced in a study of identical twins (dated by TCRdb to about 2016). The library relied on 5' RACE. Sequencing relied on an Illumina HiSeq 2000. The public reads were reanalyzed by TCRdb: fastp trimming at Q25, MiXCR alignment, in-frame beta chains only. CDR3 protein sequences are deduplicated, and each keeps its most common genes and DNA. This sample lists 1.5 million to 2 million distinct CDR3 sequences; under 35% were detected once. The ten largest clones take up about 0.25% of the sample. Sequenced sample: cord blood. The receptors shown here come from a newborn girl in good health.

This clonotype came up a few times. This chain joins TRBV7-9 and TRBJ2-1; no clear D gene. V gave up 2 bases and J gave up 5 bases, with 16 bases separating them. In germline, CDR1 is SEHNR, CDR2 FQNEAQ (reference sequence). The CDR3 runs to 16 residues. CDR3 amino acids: CASSLSSGVTHNEQFF. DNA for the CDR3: TGTGCCAGCAGCTTATCGTCCGGAGTAACCCACAATGAGCAGTTCTTC.

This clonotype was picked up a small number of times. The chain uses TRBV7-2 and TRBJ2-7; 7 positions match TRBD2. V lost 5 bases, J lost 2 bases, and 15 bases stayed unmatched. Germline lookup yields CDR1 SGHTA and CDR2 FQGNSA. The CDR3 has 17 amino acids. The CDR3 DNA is TGTGCCAGCAGCCCAGTATTCGTCGGGGGGAACCCCTACGAGCAGTACTTC. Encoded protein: CASSPVFVGGNPYEQYF.